This is a list of T cell receptor beta chains from one sample in a study of regulatory T cells in long-lasting Graves disease. MiXCR was run by TCRdb on the multiplex PCR reads, yielding one entry per CDR3 protein. The sample includes roughly 380,000 distinct CDR3 sequences, roughly a sixth of them seen just once. This sample comprised peripheral blood mononuclear cells (PBMCs), obtained at new diagnosis, from a patient treated with antithyroid drugs. All receptors derive from a female donor with Graves disease. Each CDR3 is given with its conserved first and last residue. A D gene is named only where the DNA matches it firmly. Only some rows state a clone size, as once, few, many or a class for expanded clones.

j_call d_call v_call clone_size cdr3_aa cdr3_nt
TRBJ1-5 - TRBV5-1 - CASSTGQSNQPQHF TGCGCCAGCAGCACTGGACAGAGCAATCAGCCCCAGCATTTT
TRBJ1-2 - TRBV14 few CASSQDIAGLGYTF TGTGCCAGCAGCCAAGATATTGCGGGGCTCGGCTACACCTTC
TRBJ1-4 - TRBV20-1 many CSAPGQSTNEKLFF TGCAGTGCCCCGGGACAATCAACTAATGAAAAACTGTTTTTT
TRBJ1-6 - TRBV2 many CASSDLGAGPNSPLHF TGTGCCAGCAGTGACTTGGGGGCAGGGCCCAATTCACCCCTCCACTTT
TRBJ1-1 - TRBV19 few CASTRTGAEAFF TGTGCCAGTACCCGGACCGGAGCAGAAGCTTTCTTT
TRBJ1-2 - TRBV6-2/TRBV6-3 many CASSLNVPGGYTF TGTGCCAGCAGCCTCAACGTCCCCGGTGGCTACACCTTC
TRBJ2-7 - TRBV7-7 many CASSPRQNSYEQYF TGTGCTAGCAGCCCCAGACAGAACTCCTACGAGCAGTACTTC
TRBJ2-3 - TRBV11-2 many CASSSSLTGTQYF TGTGCCAGCAGCTCCTCCTTAACGGGCACGCAGTATTTT
TRBJ2-1 - TRBV14 many CASSSLKQGNNEQFF TGTGCCAGCAGCTCCCTGAAACAGGGTAACAATGAGCAGTTCTTC
TRBJ2-7 TRBD2 TRBV20-1 many CSAASSGFYEQYF TGCAGTGCAGCGTCTAGCGGGTTCTACGAGCAGTACTTC
TRBJ1-1 TRBD1 TRBV28 many CASSFGDRGTEVFF TGTGCCAGCAGTTTTGGGGACAGGGGGACTGAAGTTTTCTTT
TRBJ1-5 - TRBV6-5 - CASSYSEAGSEPQHF TGTGCCAGCAGTTACTCGGAGGCAGGAAGTGAGCCCCAGCATTTT
TRBJ1-4 - TRBV12-3/TRBV12-4 - CASSRTEGEKLFF TGTGCCAGCAGCAGGACTGAGGGTGAAAAACTGTTTTTT
TRBJ2-3 - TRBV2 many CASSERRDTDTQYF TGTGCCAGCAGTGAACGGCGGGACACAGATACGCAGTATTTT
TRBJ1-6 - TRBV7-2 many CASSLRPTVYNSPLHF TGTGCCAGCAGCCTCCGTCCGACGGTTTATAATTCACCCCTCCACTTT
TRBJ2-5 - TRBV7-9 many CASSPAGKYQETQYF TGTGCCAGCAGCCCGGCGGGCAAGTACCAAGAGACCCAGTACTTC
TRBJ2-3 TRBD1 TRBV11-3 many CASSFDRVADTQYF TGTGCCAGCAGCTTCGACAGGGTGGCAGATACGCAGTATTTT
TRBJ2-2 - TRBV11-2 few CASSLKPTGELFF TGTGCCAGCAGCCTAAAGCCGACCGGGGAGCTGTTTTTT
TRBJ2-5 TRBD2 TRBV7-2 many CASSPLGLAGLGETQYF TGTGCCAGCAGCCCTTTGGGGCTAGCGGGACTGGGAGAGACCCAGTACTTC
TRBJ2-7 TRBD1 TRBV30 - CAWSTGTAVGEQYF TGTGCCTGGAGTACCGGGACAGCCGTGGGCGAGCAGTACTTC
TRBJ2-2 TRBD2 TRBV7-9 many CASSLRTSGSPGELFF TGTGCCAGCAGCCTCCGGACTAGCGGGTCTCCCGGGGAGCTGTTTTTT
TRBJ2-2 - TRBV4-1 many CASSQATASTGELFF TGCGCCAGCAGCCAAGCTACAGCGAGCACCGGGGAGCTGTTTTTT
TRBJ2-1 - TRBV9 - CASSSRSGGDNEQFF TGTGCCAGCAGCTCCCGCAGCGGAGGAGACAATGAGCAGTTCTTC
TRBJ2-6 - TRBV29-1 - CSAASPGANVLTF TGCAGCGCAGCGAGCCCGGGGGCCAACGTCCTGACTTTC
TRBJ2-3 - TRBV5-1 - CASSPIGGYTDTQYF TGCGCCAGCAGCCCAATCGGCGGTTACACAGATACGCAGTATTTT
TRBJ2-7 TRBD1 TRBV5-1 many CASSGGTGGGYEQYF TGCGCCAGCAGCGGCGGGACAGGGGGAGGGTACGAGCAGTACTTC
TRBJ2-1 - TRBV5-1 many CASSLIGSVAGSRSYNEQFF TGCGCCAGCAGCTTGATTGGGTCGGTAGCTGGTTCTCGCTCCTACAATGAGCAGTTCTTC
TRBJ2-3 - TRBV28 many CASDNGGDTDTQYF TGTGCCAGCGACAACGGGGGCGACACAGATACGCAGTATTTT
TRBJ1-2 - TRBV2 many CASSLGPNYGYTF TGTGCCAGCAGTCTGGGCCCTAACTATGGCTACACCTTC
TRBJ2-2 TRBD1 TRBV12-3/TRBV12-4 many CASSWDSGGELFF TGTGCCAGCAGTTGGGACAGTGGCGGGGAGCTGTTTTTT
TRBJ1-1 - TRBV7-3 many CASSLRMHTEAFF TGTGCCAGCAGCCTTCGGATGCACACTGAAGCTTTCTTT
TRBJ1-1 - TRBV12-3/TRBV12-4 - CASTPTEGLSTEAFF TGTGCCAGCACCCCAACCGAGGGCCTGAGCACTGAAGCTTTCTTT
TRBJ1-5 - TRBV19 - CASSGTTLQPQHF TGTGCCAGTAGCGGGACAACCCTCCAGCCCCAGCATTTT
TRBJ1-1 - TRBV12-3/TRBV12-4 - CASSLSQGRYHTEAFF TGTGCCAGCAGTCTGTCTCAGGGCCGTTATCACACTGAAGCTTTCTTT
TRBJ2-2 - TRBV27 many CASSLYRGGTGELFF TGTGCCAGCAGTTTATACAGGGGAGGCACCGGGGAGCTGTTTTTT
TRBJ1-1 - TRBV12-3/TRBV12-4 many CASSLGWDEAFF TGTGCCAGCAGTTTAGGGTGGGATGAAGCTTTCTTT
TRBJ2-7 - TRBV6-2/TRBV6-3 - CASSPEAGQQYF TGTGCCAGCAGTCCAGAGGCGGGCCAGCAGTACTTC
TRBJ1-2 TRBD1 TRBV27 many CASSPRTGDLYGYTF TGTGCCAGCAGTCCCCGAACAGGGGACCTCTATGGCTACACCTTC
TRBJ2-6 - TRBV6-5 - CASSYGQISGANVLTF TGTGCCAGCAGTTACGGCCAGATCTCTGGGGCCAACGTCCTGACTTTC
TRBJ1-5 TRBD1 TRBV5-1 once CASSFGGQGHQPQHF TGCGCCAGCAGCTTTGGTGGACAGGGGCATCAGCCCCAGCATTTT
TRBJ2-1 - TRBV11-3 - CASSFDREDNEQFF TGTGCCAGCAGTTTCGACAGGGAGGACAATGAGCAGTTCTTC
TRBJ2-1 TRBD1 TRBV11-2 many CASSFYRGDEQFF TGTGCCAGCAGCTTTTACAGGGGGGATGAGCAGTTCTTC
TRBJ2-1 TRBD2 TRBV7-9 few CASSLDLAGDRMGPYNEQFF TGTGCCAGCAGCTTAGATCTAGCGGGGGACAGAATGGGGCCTTACAATGAGCAGTTCTTC
TRBJ1-2 - TRBV29-1 few CSVGGILTEYGYTF TGCAGCGTTGGGGGAATACTGACAGAGTATGGCTACACCTTC
TRBJ2-1 - TRBV6-2/TRBV6-3 many CASSYSGSPHEQFF TGTGCCAGCAGTTACTCGGGCTCCCCCCATGAGCAGTTCTTC
TRBJ1-2 TRBD1 TRBV18 - CASSEDRGRAVSGYTF TGTGCCAGCTCCGAGGACAGGGGGCGAGCTGTTTCCGGCTACACCTTC
TRBJ1-1 - TRBV4-1 many CASSQVEGEAFF TGCGCCAGCAGCCAAGTGGAGGGTGAAGCTTTCTTT